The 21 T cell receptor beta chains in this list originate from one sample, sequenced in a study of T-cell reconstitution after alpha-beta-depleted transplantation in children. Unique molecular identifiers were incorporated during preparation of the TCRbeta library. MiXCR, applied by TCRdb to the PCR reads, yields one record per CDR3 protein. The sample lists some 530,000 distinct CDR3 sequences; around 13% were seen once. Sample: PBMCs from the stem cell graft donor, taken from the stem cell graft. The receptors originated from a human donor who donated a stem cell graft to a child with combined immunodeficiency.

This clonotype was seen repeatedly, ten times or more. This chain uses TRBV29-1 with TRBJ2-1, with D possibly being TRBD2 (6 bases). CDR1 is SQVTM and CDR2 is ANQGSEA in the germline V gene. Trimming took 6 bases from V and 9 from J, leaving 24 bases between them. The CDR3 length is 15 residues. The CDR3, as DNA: TGCAGCGTGGCGGGACTTTCATTCCCATCGGGTGAGCAGTTCTTC. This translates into CSVAGLSFPSGEQFF.

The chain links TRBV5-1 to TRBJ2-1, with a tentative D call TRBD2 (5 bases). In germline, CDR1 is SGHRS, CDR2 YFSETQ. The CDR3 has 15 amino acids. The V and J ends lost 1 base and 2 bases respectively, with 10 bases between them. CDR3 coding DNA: TGCGCCAGCAGCTTGCGGGTGCGGGCCTACAATGAGCAGTTCTTC. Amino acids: CASSLRVRAYNEQFF.

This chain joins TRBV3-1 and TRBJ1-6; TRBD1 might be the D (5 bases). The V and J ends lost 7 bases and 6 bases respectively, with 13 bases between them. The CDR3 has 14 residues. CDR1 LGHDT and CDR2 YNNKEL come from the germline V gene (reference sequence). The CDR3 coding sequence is TGTGCCAGCACCCTAGACAGTACTAATTCACCCCTCCACTTT. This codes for CASTLDSTNSPLHF.

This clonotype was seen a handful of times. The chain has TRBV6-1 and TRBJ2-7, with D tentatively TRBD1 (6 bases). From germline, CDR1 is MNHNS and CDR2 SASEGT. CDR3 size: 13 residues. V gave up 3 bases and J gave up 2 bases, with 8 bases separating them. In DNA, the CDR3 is TGTGCCAGCAGTGACAGGGGCCCCTACGAGCAGTACTTC. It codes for CASSDRGPYEQYF.

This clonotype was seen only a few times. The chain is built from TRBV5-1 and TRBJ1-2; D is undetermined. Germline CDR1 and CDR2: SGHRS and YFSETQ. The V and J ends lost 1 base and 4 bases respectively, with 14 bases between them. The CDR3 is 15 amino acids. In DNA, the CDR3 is TGCGCCAGCAGCTTGAGTTCGGAGGTGCTCTATGGCTACACCTTC. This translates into CASSLSSEVLYGYTF.

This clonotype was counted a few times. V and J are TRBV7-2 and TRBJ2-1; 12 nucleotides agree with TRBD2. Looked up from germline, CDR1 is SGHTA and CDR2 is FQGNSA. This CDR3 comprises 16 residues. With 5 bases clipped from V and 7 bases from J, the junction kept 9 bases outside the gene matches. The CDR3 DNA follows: TGTGCCAGCAGCCTGACTAGCGGGAGTGTTGCGAATGAGCAGTTCTTC. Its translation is CASSLTSGSVANEQFF.

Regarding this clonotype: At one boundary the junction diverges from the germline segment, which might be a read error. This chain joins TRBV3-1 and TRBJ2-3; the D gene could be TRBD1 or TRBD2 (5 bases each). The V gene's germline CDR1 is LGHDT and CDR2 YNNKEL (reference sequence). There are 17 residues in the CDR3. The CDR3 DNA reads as TGTGCCAGCACCCAAGACTGGGGGAGTATCGTGACAGATACGCAGTATTTT. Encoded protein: CASTQDWGSIVTDTQYF.

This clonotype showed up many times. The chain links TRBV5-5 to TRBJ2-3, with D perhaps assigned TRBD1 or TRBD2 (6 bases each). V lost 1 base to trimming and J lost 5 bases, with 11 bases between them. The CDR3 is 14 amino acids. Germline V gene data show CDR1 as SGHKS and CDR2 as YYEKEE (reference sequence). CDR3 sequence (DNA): TGTGCCAGCAGCTTGCGGGGGCCAAGAGATACGCAGTATTTT. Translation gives CASSLRGPRDTQYF.

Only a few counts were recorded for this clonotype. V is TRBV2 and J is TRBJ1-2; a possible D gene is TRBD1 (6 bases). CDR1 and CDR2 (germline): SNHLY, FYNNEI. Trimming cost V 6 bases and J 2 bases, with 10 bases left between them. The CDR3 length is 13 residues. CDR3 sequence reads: CASRSTGNYGYTF. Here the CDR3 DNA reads TGTGCCAGCAGGTCAACAGGGAACTATGGCTACACCTTC. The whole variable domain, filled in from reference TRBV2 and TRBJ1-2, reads EPEVTQTPSHQVTQMGQEVILRCVPISNHLYFYWYRQILGQKVEFLVSFYNNEISEKSEIFDDQFSVERPDGSNFTLKIRSTKLEDSAMYFCASRSTGNYGYTFGSGTRLTVV.

For the CDR3, the DNA is TGTGCCAGCAGCCGGGACAGGGGGTACAATGAGCAGTTCTTC. Translation: CASSRDRGYNEQFF. This chain connects TRBV2 to TRBJ2-1; 11 bases line up with TRBD1. Trimming cost V 6 bases and J 4 bases; bases outside gene matches: 2. CDR3 length: 14 amino acids. The germline V gene has CDR1 SNHLY and CDR2 FYNNEI. The whole variable domain, remainder taken from reference TRBV2 and TRBJ2-1, is EPEVTQTPSHQVTQMGQEVILRCVPISNHLYFYWYRQILGQKVEFLVSFYNNEISEKSEIFDDQFSVERPDGSNFTLKIRSTKLEDSAMYFCASSRDRGYNEQFFGPGTRLTVL.

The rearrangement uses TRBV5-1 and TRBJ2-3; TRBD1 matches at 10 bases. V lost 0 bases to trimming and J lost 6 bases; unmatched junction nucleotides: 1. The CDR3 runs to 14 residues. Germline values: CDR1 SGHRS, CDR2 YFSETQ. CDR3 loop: CASSLADRGDTQYF. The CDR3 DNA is TGCGCCAGCAGCTTGGCGGACAGGGGGGATACGCAGTATTTT.

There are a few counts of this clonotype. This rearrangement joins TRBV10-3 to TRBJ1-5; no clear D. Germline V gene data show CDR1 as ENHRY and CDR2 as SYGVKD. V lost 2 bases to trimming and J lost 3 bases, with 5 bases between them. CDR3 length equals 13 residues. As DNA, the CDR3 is TGTGCCATCAGTGAGGCCCCCAATCAGCCCCAGCATTTT. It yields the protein CAISEAPNQPQHF.

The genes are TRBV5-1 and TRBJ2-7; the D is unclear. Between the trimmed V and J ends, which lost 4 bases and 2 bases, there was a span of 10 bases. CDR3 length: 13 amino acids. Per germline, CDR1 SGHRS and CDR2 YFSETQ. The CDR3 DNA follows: TGCGCCAGCAGCATCGGACGGACCTACGAGCAGTACTTC. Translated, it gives CASSIGRTYEQYF. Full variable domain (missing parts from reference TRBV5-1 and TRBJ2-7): KAGVTQTPRYLIKTRGQQVTLSCSPISGHRSVSWYQQTPGQGLQFLFEYFSETQRNKGNFPGRFSGRQFSNSRSEMNVSTLELGDSALYLCASSIGRTYEQYFGPGTRLTVT.

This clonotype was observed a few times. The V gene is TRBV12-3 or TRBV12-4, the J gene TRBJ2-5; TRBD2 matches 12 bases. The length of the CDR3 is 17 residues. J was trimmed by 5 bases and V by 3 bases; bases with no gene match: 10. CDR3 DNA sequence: TGTGCCAGCAGTTTGGGACTAGCGGGCCCCGCGGGGGAGACCCAGTACTTC. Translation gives CASSLGLAGPAGETQYF.

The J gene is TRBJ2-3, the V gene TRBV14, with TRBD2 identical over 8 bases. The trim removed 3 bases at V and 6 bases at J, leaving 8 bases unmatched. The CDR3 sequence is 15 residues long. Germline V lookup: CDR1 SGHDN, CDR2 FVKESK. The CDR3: CASSHLAGRRDTQYF. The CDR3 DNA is TGTGCCAGCAGCCACTTAGCGGGACGGCGGGATACGCAGTATTTT.

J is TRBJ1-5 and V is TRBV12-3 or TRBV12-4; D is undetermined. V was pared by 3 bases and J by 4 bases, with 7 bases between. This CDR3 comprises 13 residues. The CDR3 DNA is TGTGCCAGCAGTTTTGACGGGAATCAGCCCCAGCATTTT. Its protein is CASSFDGNQPQHF.

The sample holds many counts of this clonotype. This CDR3 reads CASSSGTTAEAFF. The CDR3 region has the DNA TGCGCCAGCAGCTCCGGGACGACCGCTGAAGCTTTCTTT. The chain has TRBV5-1 and TRBJ1-1; weak D call: TRBD1 (5 bases). The CDR3 length is 13 residues. Germline V CDR1 and CDR2: SGHRS, YFSETQ. The V end was cut by 3 bases, the J end by 6 bases, with 12 bases between.

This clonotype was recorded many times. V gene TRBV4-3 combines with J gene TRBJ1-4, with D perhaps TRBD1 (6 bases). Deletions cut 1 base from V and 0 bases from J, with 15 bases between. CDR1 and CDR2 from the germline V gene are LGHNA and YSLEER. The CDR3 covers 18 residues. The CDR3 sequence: CASSQVTGRGTTNEKLFF. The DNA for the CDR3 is TGCGCCAGCAGCCAAGTAACAGGGAGAGGGACAACTAATGAAAAACTGTTTTTT.

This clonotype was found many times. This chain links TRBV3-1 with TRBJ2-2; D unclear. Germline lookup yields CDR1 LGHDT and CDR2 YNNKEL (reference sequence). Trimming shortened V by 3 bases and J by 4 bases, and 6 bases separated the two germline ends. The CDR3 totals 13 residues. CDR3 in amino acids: CASSHRRTGELFF. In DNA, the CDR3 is TGTGCCAGCAGCCACCGACGCACCGGGGAGCTGTTTTTT.

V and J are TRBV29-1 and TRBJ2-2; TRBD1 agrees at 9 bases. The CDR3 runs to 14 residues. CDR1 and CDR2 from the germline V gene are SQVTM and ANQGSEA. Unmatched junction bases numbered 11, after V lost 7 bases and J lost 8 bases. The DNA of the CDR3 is TGCAGCGCCCGGACAGGGGAAGGAGTGGGGGAGCTGTTTTTT. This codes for CSARTGEGVGELFF.

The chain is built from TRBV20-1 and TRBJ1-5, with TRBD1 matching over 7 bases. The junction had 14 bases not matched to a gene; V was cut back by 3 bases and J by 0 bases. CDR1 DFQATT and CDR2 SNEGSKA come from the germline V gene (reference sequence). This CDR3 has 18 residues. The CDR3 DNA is TGCAGTGCTAGTCGGTTTCAAGGGGGCGGATTTAGCAATCAGCCCCAGCATTTT. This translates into CSASRFQGGGFSNQPQHF.